This record covers a single T cell receptor beta chain. The antigen it recognizes is unknown. Base quality data are lacking; no much larger clone is found one base away. The data stem from a study of blood T cell repertoires in COVID-19 (dated by TCRdb to about 2020). Study-wide context: Samples covering the acute and convalescent phases of COVID-19 were provided by collaborators in the United States, Italy and Spain. The material from the prospective study consisted of cDNA or gDNA derived from T cells, B-cell-depleted T cells, or PBMCs. Deeply sampled blood TCRbeta repertoires from subjects exposed to, actively infected with, or recovered from COVID-19 were included in the dataset. The repertoires were released in a freely available public database meant as a resource for research on the immune response to SARS-CoV-2. Samples were obtained from the ongoing ImmuneRACE study (first 160 participants) and from some 1,200 subjects provided by 6 global collaborators. The sample metadata nearly always contained a de-identified subject ID, COVID-19 status, age in years and sex. Where available, HLA class I and class II types were obtained from metadata supplied by the sample provider rather than from assay-based typing.

Whole blood was collected in K2EDTA tubes by collaborating institutions according to the institutions' own protocols. For TCRbeta analysis, collaborator samples were shipped as frozen whole blood, as isolated PBMCs, or as DNA extracted from either sample type. The immunoSEQ Assay, a bias-controlled multiplex PCR, was used to amplify TCRbeta CDR3 regions from genomic DNA. The paper's data handling went like this. Nucleated cell counts per sample were estimated from amplification of reference gene primers within the assay. To quantify the absolute abundance of each unique TCRbeta CDR3 rearrangement, sequence reads were collapsed and filtered. For each sample, productive Simpson clonality was calculated as the square root of Simpson's diversity index across productive rearrangements. This is the immuneACCESS table as TCRdb keeps it, with only in-frame sequences that have V and J called. A part of the clones is gone; compared with another copy, unresolved V genes explain less than half, and the rest is unexplained. That table supplies the V and J calls and clone size; D and trimming were determined from the DNA. This sample holds 150,000 to 200,000 clones; around four fifths were observed only once. The top ten constitute less than 3.5% of the sample.

Here is what the overall study found, with its caveats: How much clinical and demographic metadata was included differed by source and by participant, and the metadata was provided uncurated.

The specimen was peripheral blood. The TCR was taken from a woman aged 55 to 70 with acute or convalescent COVID-19.

Read as DNA, the sequence is TGTGCCATCAGTGAGTCGGAGGGTAGCAATCAGCCCCAGCATTTT. Translation gives CAISESEGSNQPQHF. The sequence links TRBV10-3 to TRBJ1-5, with no D gene named confidently. V is pared back by 0 bases and J by 0 bases, with 6 bases lying between the germline termini. Including the terminal cysteine and phenylalanine, the CDR3 comprises 15 residues. This entry keeps only the CDR3 DNA: 45 bases, framed from base 1. The germline V gene supplies CDR1 ENHRY and CDR2 SYGVKD.